Listed here are 23 T cell receptor beta chains from one sample, sequenced in a study of regulatory T cells in long-lasting Graves disease. Both iRepertoire HTBI primers and Arm-PCR of CDR3 regions were used to build the TCR beta libraries. A single record per CDR3 protein comes from TCRdb applying MiXCR to the multiplex PCR reads. This sample has some 340,000 distinct CDR3 sequences, with roughly 24% found just once. This sample's time point: persistent/refractory GD, antithyroid drugs over 5 years with positive TRAb. The TCR library used RNA extracted from PBMCs. The sequences come from peripheral blood mononuclear cells (PBMCs), collected when the disease was refractory, from a patient treated with antithyroid drugs. These receptors all stem from a woman between 40 and 55 years old with Graves disease.

The genes are TRBV14 and TRBJ2-7, with 8 nucleotides matching TRBD1. CDR1 SGHDN and CDR2 FVKESK come from the germline V gene. V shed 4 bases, J shed 9 bases, and the junction held 2 bases outside the gene matches. The CDR3 has 11 residues. CDR3 in amino acids: CASSPGQGQYF. The CDR3 DNA reads as TGTGCCAGCAGCCCTGGACAGGGGCAGTACTTC.

The J gene is TRBJ2-5, the V gene TRBV6-2 or TRBV6-3; 10 nucleotides match TRBD2. Trimming took 10 bases from V and 4 from J; bases not matched to a gene: 9. The CDR3 extends over 14 amino acids. The germline gives CDR1 MNHEY, CDR2 SVGEGT. The CDR3 DNA reads TGTGCCACAACGGGACTAGCGATAGGAGAGACCCAGTACTTC. Translation: CATTGLAIGETQYF.

V is TRBV28 and J is TRBJ2-7; D might be TRBD1 (5 bases). CDR1 and CDR2 from the germline V gene are MDHEN and SYDVKM. This CDR3 is built from 14 residues. V was cut by 6 bases and J by 2 bases, with 14 bases left in between. The CDR3 sequence: CASSQRAGPYEQYF. The CDR3 region has the DNA TGTGCCAGCAGCCAAAGGGCAGGGCCCTACGAGCAGTACTTC.

On this clonotype: A read error may produce the germline difference seen at one junction end. The V and J genes are TRBV28 and TRBJ2-4; 9 bases line up with TRBD1. CDR1 is MDHEN, CDR2 SYDVKM, per germline. This CDR3 is built from 19 residues. This CDR3 reads CAGSFSLWTGALAKNIQYF. CDR3 DNA sequence: TGTGCCGGCAGTTTTTCCCTATGGACAGGGGCACTAGCCAAAAACATTCAGTACTTC.

The gene calls are TRBV29-1 and TRBJ1-1, with D possibly matching TRBD1 (6 bases). Looked up from germline, CDR1 is SQVTM and CDR2 is ANQGSEA. The CDR3 runs to 16 residues. Trimming shortened V by 0 bases and J by 6 bases, and 20 bases separated the two germline ends. CDR3 bases: TGCAGCGTTGAAGATTGGTCGCTCAGGGGAGTCGCTGAAGCTTTCTTT. Its protein is CSVEDWSLRGVAEAFF. The entire variable domain, with the rest obtained from reference TRBV29-1 and TRBJ1-1, is as follows: SAVISQKPSRDICQRGTSLTIQCQVDSQVTMMFWYRQQPGQSLTLIATANQGSEATYESGFVIDKFPISRPNLTFSTLTVSNMSPEDSSIYLCSVEDWSLRGVAEAFFGQGTRLTVV.

This rearrangement joins TRBV28 to TRBJ2-5, with a tentative D call TRBD1 (5 bases). The CDR3 contains 16 residues. V lost 0 bases to trimming and J lost 1 base, with 12 bases between them. Germline lookup yields CDR1 MDHEN and CDR2 SYDVKM. The CDR3 DNA is TGTGCCAGCAGTTTATGGACGACAGCCATCCAAGAGACCCAGTACTTC. Amino acids: CASSLWTTAIQETQYF.

This clonotype was recorded many times. The chain couples TRBV7-2 to TRBJ2-7, with D perhaps matching TRBD1 (5 bases). With 1 base removed from V and 3 bases from J, the gap between germline ends came to 10 bases. The CDR3 totals 14 residues. Germline CDR1 is SGHTA and CDR2 is FQGNSA. CDR3 sequence (DNA): TGTGCCAGCAGCTTAGATTGGACATTCTACGAGCAGTACTTC. Translation: CASSLDWTFYEQYF.

In regard to this clonotype: A much larger clonotype is one base distant, so this may be a read error. The chain recombines TRBV28 with TRBJ2-2; no definite D call. The CDR3 spans 15 residues. Germline V gene sequence: CDR1 MDHEN, CDR2 SYDVKM. V was pared by 3 bases and J by 7 bases, with 15 bases between. The CDR3 region is CASSFQVSLVGELFF. Here the CDR3 DNA reads TGTGCCAGCAGTTTCCAAGTTAGCCTGGTCGGGGAGCTGTTTTTT.

This clonotype was seen repeatedly, ten times or more. The chain employs TRBV29-1 and TRBJ1-1; D unresolved. In germline, CDR1 is SQVTM, CDR2 ANQGSEA. Trimming left V 3 bases short and J 5 bases short, with 13 bases between. This CDR3 comprises 13 residues. Here the CDR3 DNA reads TGCAGCGTTGACAATCCGGACCCTACTGAAGCTTTCTTT. Translation: CSVDNPDPTEAFF.

Worth noting for this clonotype: This may be a read error: a much more frequent sequence differs by one nucleotide. The CDR3 DNA reads as TGTGCCACCAGCAGATCCATAGTGGGACGGGACGAGCAGTACTTC. This translates into CATSRSIVGRDEQYF. This chain connects TRBV15 to TRBJ2-7; D is tentatively TRBD1 or TRBD2 (5 bases each). CDR1 is LNHNV, CDR2 YYDKDF, per germline (reference sequence). The germline V and J ends were trimmed by 2 bases and 5 bases, with 16 bases remaining between them. The CDR3 runs to 15 residues.

This chain uses TRBV10-3 with TRBJ1-2; 7 positions agree with TRBD1. Germline V gene data show CDR1 as ENHRY and CDR2 as SYGVKD. Trimming took 0 bases from V and 0 from J; bases not matched to a gene: 10. This CDR3 spans 18 amino acids. In nucleotides, the CDR3 is TGTGCCATCAGTGAGTCGGGACAGAGCGTGGAAGCTAACTATGGCTACACCTTC. Translation: CAISESGQSVEANYGYTF.

V usage is TRBV6-1 and J usage is TRBJ1-5; 9 positions match TRBD1. The V gene's germline CDR1 is MNHNS and CDR2 SASEGT. The CDR3 is 15 amino acids. The trim removed 10 bases at V and 0 bases at J, leaving 7 bases unmatched. CDR3 loop: CATRPDRGSNQPQHF. As DNA, the CDR3 is TGTGCCACCAGGCCGGACAGGGGTAGCAATCAGCCCCAGCATTTT.

This clonotype appeared a few times. This chain links TRBV6-2 or TRBV6-3 with TRBJ2-4, with 7 nucleotides matching TRBD1. The V gene's germline CDR1 is MNHEY and CDR2 SVGEGT. V lost 7 bases to trimming and J lost 2 bases; unmatched junction nucleotides: 14. This CDR3 comprises 17 residues. CDR3 bases: TGTGCCAGCACAAGACAGGGTGCGAGTAAGACCAAAAACATTCAGTACTTC. Residues: CASTRQGASKTKNIQYF.

This clonotype was observed at least ten times. The V and J genes are TRBV6-5 and TRBJ2-7, with a tentative D call TRBD1 (5 bases). Looked up from germline, CDR1 is MNHEY and CDR2 is SVGAGI. V was shortened by 0 bases and J by 5 bases, with 11 bases between the two germline ends. There are 14 residues in the CDR3. DNA of the CDR3: TGTGCCAGCAGTTACTCAGGGGCCAAAAACGAGCAGTACTTC. It encodes CASSYSGAKNEQYF.

J is TRBJ2-7 and V is TRBV4-1; D may correspond to TRBD1 or TRBD2 (6 bases each). The CDR3 contains 14 residues. Deletions cut 4 bases from V and 3 bases from J, with 13 bases between. The germline V gene encodes CDR1 MGHRA and CDR2 YSYEKL. The CDR3 DNA reads as TGCGCCAGCAGCCCGGGGGCGGTGGGCTACGAGCAGTACTTC. This gives the protein CASSPGAVGYEQYF.

This clonotype was found a few times. The rearrangement uses TRBV11-2 and TRBJ2-6; D might be TRBD1 (5 bases). This CDR3 is built from 17 residues. V lost 5 bases, J lost 4 bases, and 18 bases lay in between. CDR1 SGHAT and CDR2 FQNNGV come from the germline V gene. The CDR3 sequence is CASSRDSPGVGANVLTF. In DNA form, the CDR3 reads TGTGCCAGCAGCCGAGACAGCCCTGGGGTAGGGGCCAACGTCCTGACTTTC. The whole variable domain, filled in from reference TRBV11-2 and TRBJ2-6, reads EAGVAQSPRYKIIEKRQSVAFWCNPISGHATLYWYQQILGQGPKLLIQFQNNGVVDDSQLPKDRFSAERLKGVDSTLKIQPAKLEDSAVYLCASSRDSPGVGANVLTFGAGSRLTVL.

This clonotype was observed many times. This chain joins TRBV12-3 or TRBV12-4 and TRBJ2-3; no definite D call. V gave up 3 bases and J gave up 0 bases, with 7 bases separating them. The CDR3 is 14 amino acids. The CDR3: CASSFGPSTDTQYF. The CDR3 DNA reads TGTGCCAGCAGTTTTGGACCCAGCACAGATACGCAGTATTTT.

The chain links TRBV3-1 to TRBJ1-6, with TRBD1 as a possible D gene (5 bases). The CDR3 runs to 14 residues. Germline CDR1 LGHDT, CDR2 YNNKEL (reference sequence). V was pared by 4 bases and J by 5 bases, with 9 bases between. CDR3 region: CASSPGGDNSPLHF. CDR3 coding DNA: TGTGCCAGCAGCCCAGGAGGGGATAATTCACCCCTCCACTTT.

The gene calls are TRBV20-1 and TRBJ1-2; 12 bases match TRBD1. Germline lookup yields CDR1 DFQATT and CDR2 SNEGSKA (reference sequence). The trim removed 2 bases at V and 8 bases at J, leaving 9 bases unmatched. There are 15 residues in the CDR3. The CDR3 spells CSARSPGQGAGGYTF. The DNA for the CDR3 is TGCAGTGCTAGATCACCGGGACAGGGGGCTGGGGGCTACACCTTC.

This clonotype occurred many times. The chain employs TRBV10-3 and TRBJ2-5; D is possibly TRBD1 or TRBD2 (5 bases each). The CDR3 runs to 13 residues. With 4 bases removed from V and 5 bases from J, the gap between germline ends came to 11 bases. Germline V gene lookup returns CDR1 ENHRY and CDR2 SYGVKD. The CDR3 spells CAISARREETQYF. CDR3 coding DNA: TGTGCCATCAGTGCCCGCAGGGAGGAGACCCAGTACTTC.

This clonotype showed up just a few times. The V call is TRBV27, the J call TRBJ2-7, with D hard to call. V was shortened by 0 bases and J by 3 bases, with 15 bases between the two germline ends. Germline CDR1 MNHEY, CDR2 SMNVEV (reference sequence). The CDR3 covers 16 residues. This CDR3 is CASSLSGQVVLYEQYF. CDR3 in DNA: TGTGCCAGCAGTTTATCGGGCCAGGTGGTGCTCTACGAGCAGTACTTC.

The table lists this clonotype with a few counts. The rearrangement uses TRBV4-1 and TRBJ1-3, with a tentative D call TRBD1 (5 bases). Germline V gene data show CDR1 as MGHRA and CDR2 as YSYEKL. The CDR3 spans 14 residues. V was cut by 3 bases and J by 4 bases, with 10 bases left in between. The CDR3 sequence: CASSQRGAGNTIYF. Here the CDR3 DNA reads TGCGCCAGCAGCCAGAGGGGTGCAGGAAACACCATATATTTT.

This clonotype was picked up many times. The rearrangement joins TRBV7-3 to TRBJ2-5; perhaps TRBD1 as D (5 bases). This CDR3 is 13 amino acids long. V was shortened by 2 bases and J by 5 bases, with 9 bases between the two germline ends. CDR1 is SGHTA and CDR2 is FQGTGA in the germline V gene. The CDR3 DNA reads TGTGCCAGCAGCTTAGGGGCCGGGGAGACCCAGTACTTC. Translation gives CASSLGAGETQYF.